The 30 T cell receptor beta chains below come from one sample, sequenced in a study of response to subunit inactivated influenza vaccine. Using its own MiXCR run on the RT-PCR reads, TCRdb lists one record per CDR3 protein. The repertoire consists of about 780,000 distinct CDR3 sequences, with about 18% occurring once and the leading ten covering about a tenth. The material sequenced was PBMCs from blood, taken around 5 days after vaccination. The receptors come from a man in his forties or fifties who received an inactivated influenza vaccine.

The sample holds many counts of this clonotype. The gene calls are TRBV7-2 and TRBJ1-5, with D unresolved. Trimming shortened V by 5 bases and J by 5 bases, and 16 bases separated the two germline ends. From germline, CDR1 is SGHTA and CDR2 FQGNSA. The CDR3 contains 15 residues. CDR3 residues: CASSPEKGGYQPQHF. In DNA, the CDR3 is TGTGCCAGCAGCCCAGAGAAGGGAGGATATCAGCCCCAGCATTTT.

V is TRBV12-3 or TRBV12-4 and J is TRBJ2-2; D might be TRBD2 (7 bases). V lost 6 bases and J 3 bases, leaving 20 bases between the germline ends. The CDR3 totals 17 residues. For the CDR3, the DNA is TGTGCCAGCAGGCTCTCAACGCGGGGGCTATACACCGGGGAGCTGTTTTTT. Protein product: CASRLSTRGLYTGELFF.

V and J are TRBV3-1 and TRBJ2-1; TRBD2 agrees at 7 bases. Germline loops: CDR1 LGHDT, CDR2 YNNKEL (reference sequence). Losses at the gene ends were 8 bases for V and 4 bases for J; bases not matched to a gene: 14. The CDR3 sequence is 16 residues long. CDR3 residues: CASGSSGNQRYNEQFF. The CDR3 DNA follows: TGTGCCAGCGGATCTAGCGGAAACCAGCGATACAATGAGCAGTTCTTC.

This clonotype was detected a few times. This chain uses TRBV6-5 with TRBJ1-2; D may be TRBD1 (5 bases). Trimming stripped 5 bases from V and 5 bases from J, with 9 bases between. The CDR3 contains 12 residues. The germline V gene has CDR1 MNHEY and CDR2 SVGAGI. The CDR3 region is CASSVGGYGYTF. The CDR3 DNA is TGTGCCAGCAGTGTTGGGGGATATGGCTACACCTTC.

There are many counts of this clonotype. The rearrangement uses TRBV5-1 and TRBJ1-4, with TRBD1 identical over 9 bases. J lost 5 bases, V lost 4 bases, and 6 bases had no gene match. Germline assignment: CDR1 SGHRS and CDR2 YFSETQ. This CDR3 spans 15 amino acids. CDR3 nucleotide sequence: TGCGCCAGCAGCCCGCCGGGACAGGGAAATGAAAAACTGTTTTTT. Encoded protein: CASSPPGQGNEKLFF. Together with reference TRBV5-1 and TRBJ1-4, the CDR3 gives the full variable domain: KAGVTQTPRYLIKTRGQQVTLSCSPISGHRSVSWYQQTPGQGLQFLFEYFSETQRNKGNFPGRFSGRQFSNSRSEMNVSTLELGDSALYLCASSPPGQGNEKLFFGSGTQLSVL.

This chain links TRBV7-9 with TRBJ2-6; 7 nucleotides match TRBD1. The germline V gene has CDR1 SEHNR and CDR2 FQNEAQ (reference sequence). V gave up 3 bases and J gave up 2 bases; unmatched junction bases: 7. The CDR3 runs to 17 residues. CDR3 residues: CASSFGTGATGANVLTF. The CDR3, as DNA: TGTGCCAGCAGCTTTGGTACAGGGGCAACTGGGGCCAACGTCCTGACTTTC. The full variable domain, its missing parts supplied by reference TRBV7-9 and TRBJ2-6, is DTGVSQNPRHKITKRGQNVTFRCDPISEHNRLYWYRQTLGQGPEFLTYFQNEAQLEKSRLLSDRFSAERPKGSFSTLEIQRTEQGDSAMYLCASSFGTGATGANVLTFGAGSRLTVL.

This chain links TRBV5-1 with TRBJ1-6, with D maybe TRBD1 (5 bases). V lost 4 bases and J lost 7, with 15 bases in between. Looked up from germline, CDR1 is SGHRS and CDR2 is YFSETQ. The CDR3 consists of 15 residues. The CDR3 sequence is CASSIWTNTNSPLHF. The CDR3 coding sequence is TGCGCCAGCAGCATTTGGACAAATACGAATTCACCCCTCCACTTT.

The chain links TRBV4-1 to TRBJ2-7; 7 nucleotides agree with TRBD2. With V trimmed by 1 base and J by 1 base, 4 bases remained unmatched. The CDR3 is made up of 15 amino acids. CDR1 MGHRA and CDR2 YSYEKL come from the germline V gene. The DNA of the CDR3 is TGCGCCAGCAGCCAAGTCGGGGGGATTTCCTACGAGCAGTACTTC. It translates to CASSQVGGISYEQYF.

The chain couples TRBV6-1 to TRBJ2-1; D unresolved. The germline CDR1 and CDR2 sequences are MNHNS and SASEGT. Trimming took 2 bases from V and 6 from J, leaving 5 bases between them. The CDR3 loop spans 12 amino acids. CDR3 loop: CASSEIGNEQFF. DNA for the CDR3: TGTGCCAGCAGTGAAATCGGCAATGAGCAGTTCTTC.

This clonotype has just a few counts. This sequence joins TRBV6-1 and TRBJ2-1; D remains ambiguous. Trimming left V 2 bases short and J 5 bases short, with 16 bases between. This CDR3 has 16 amino acids. CDR1 MNHNS and CDR2 SASEGT come from the germline V gene. Written as DNA, the CDR3 is TGTGCCAGCAGTGAATATTGGACCCTGATCCACAATGAGCAGTTCTTC. Translating gives CASSEYWTLIHNEQFF.

The gene calls are TRBV7-2 and TRBJ2-5; tentatively, D is TRBD1 or TRBD2 (6 bases each). Trimming shortened V by 4 bases and J by 5 bases, and 11 bases separated the two germline ends. CDR3 length equals 13 residues. Looked up from germline, CDR1 is SGHTA and CDR2 is FQGNSA. The DNA for the CDR3 is TGTGCCAGCAGCTGGGGGGCAGGCGAGACCCAGTACTTC. Translating it yields CASSWGAGETQYF. Supplemented by reference TRBV7-2 and TRBJ2-5, the full variable domain reads GAGVSQSPSNKVTEKGKDVELRCDPISGHTALYWYRQSLGQGLEFLIYFQGNSAPDKSGLPSDRFSAERTGGSVSTLTIQRTQQEDSAVYLCASSWGAGETQYFGPGTRLLVL.

This clonotype was found a few times. This chain links TRBV5-1 with TRBJ2-3, with 8 bases that match TRBD2. V was pared by 4 bases and J by 2 bases, with 6 bases of the junction left unmatched. Germline CDR1 is SGHRS and CDR2 is YFSETQ. There are 15 residues in the CDR3. The DNA of the CDR3 is TGCGCCAGCAGCGGCAGCGGGAGTCTCACAGATACGCAGTATTTT. Its protein product is CASSGSGSLTDTQYF. Full variable domain (outside the CDR3, taken from reference TRBV5-1 and TRBJ2-3): KAGVTQTPRYLIKTRGQQVTLSCSPISGHRSVSWYQQTPGQGLQFLFEYFSETQRNKGNFPGRFSGRQFSNSRSEMNVSTLELGDSALYLCASSGSGSLTDTQYFGPGTRLTVL.

This chain's CDR3 is CASSLEGSTYEQYF. DNA for the CDR3: TGCGCCAGCAGCTTAGAGGGCTCCACCTACGAGCAGTACTTC. The chain couples TRBV5-1 to TRBJ2-7; tentatively, D is TRBD2 (5 bases). Germline assignment: CDR1 SGHRS and CDR2 YFSETQ. The CDR3 consists of 14 residues. Trimming took off 2 bases at V and 2 bases at J, with 11 bases between the two ends.

This clonotype was detected only a few times. V gene TRBV25-1 combines with J gene TRBJ1-2; TRBD1 might be the D (5 bases). Deletions cut 7 bases from V and 4 bases from J, with 16 bases between. This CDR3 is 14 amino acids long. In germline, CDR1 is MGHDK, CDR2 SYGVNS. CDR3 region: CASTGGPGIYGYTF. The CDR3 region has the DNA TGTGCCAGCACAGGAGGTCCAGGGATCTATGGCTACACCTTC.

In this sample, this clonotype turned up a few times. V usage is TRBV21-1 and J usage is TRBJ1-2. TRBV21-1 is noted as a pseudogene. CDR3 length equals 13 residues. The CDR3 coding sequence is TGTGCCAGCAGCCCTCAATGGTACTATGGCTACACCTTC. Encoded protein: CASSPQWYYGYTF.

The CDR3 DNA is TGTGCCACCAGCAGGGGAAACCAAGAGACCCAGTACTTC. Amino acid sequence: CATSRGNQETQYF. The J gene is TRBJ2-5, the V gene TRBV15, with D uncertain. V was cut by 3 bases and J by 0 bases, with 5 bases left in between. The germline gives CDR1 LNHNV, CDR2 YYDKDF (reference sequence). This CDR3 spans 13 amino acids. Drawing the rest from reference TRBV15 and TRBJ2-5, the complete variable domain is DAMVIQNPRYQVTQFGKPVTLSCSQTLNHNVMYWYQQKSSQAPKLLFHYYDKDFNNEADTPDNFQSRRPNTSFCFLDIRSPGLGDTAMYLCATSRGNQETQYFGPGTRLLVL.

V is TRBV12-3 or TRBV12-4 and J is TRBJ2-1; D not resolved. V dropped 1 base and J dropped 0 bases, with 10 bases sitting between them. The CDR3 runs to 16 residues. CDR3 amino acids: CASSLDGQVSYNEQFF. CDR3 nucleotides: TGTGCCAGCAGTTTAGATGGTCAGGTCTCCTACAATGAGCAGTTCTTC.

As DNA, the CDR3 is TGTGCCACCGGGGGACAGGGGGATCCCGAGCAGTACTTC. It translates to CATGGQGDPEQYF. The genes are TRBV10-3 and TRBJ2-7, with TRBD1 matching over 11 bases. Germline lookup yields CDR1 ENHRY and CDR2 SYGVKD. The CDR3 is 13 amino acids. Trimming took 10 bases from V and 6 from J; bases not matched to a gene: 8.

This clonotype was seen more than once but under ten times. The V call is TRBV20-1, the J call TRBJ2-7; 9 positions match TRBD1. Germline V gene data show CDR1 as DFQATT and CDR2 as SNEGSKA (reference sequence). With 6 bases clipped from V and 4 bases from J, the junction kept 10 bases outside the gene matches. The CDR3 extends over 14 amino acids. DNA for the CDR3: TGCAGTGCAAATCGACAGGGGGGTTGGTACGAGCAGTACTTC. It encodes CSANRQGGWYEQYF.

This sequence joins TRBV10-3 and TRBJ2-3; 9 bases fit TRBD2. CDR1 is ENHRY, CDR2 SYGVKD, per germline. Unmatched junction bases numbered 12, after V lost 0 bases and J lost 5 bases. The CDR3 runs to 18 residues. The CDR3 DNA is TGTGCCATCAGTGAGTCGATAGCGCCAGCGGGGGGCCGAGATACGCAGTATTTT. It specifies CAISESIAPAGGRDTQYF.

In this sample, this clonotype turned up many times. This chain joins TRBV6-5 and TRBJ1-4; D remains ambiguous. Germline lookup yields CDR1 MNHEY and CDR2 SVGAGI. V was pared by 2 bases and J by 8 bases, with 15 bases between. The CDR3 is made up of 15 amino acids. The chain's CDR3 is CASSYDGYRPEKLFF. DNA for the CDR3: TGTGCCAGCAGTTACGACGGATACCGCCCCGAAAAACTGTTTTTT.

The chain links TRBV6-1 to TRBJ1-5; weak D call: TRBD1 (5 bases). Germline CDR1 reads MNHNS; CDR2 reads SASEGT. The CDR3 extends over 15 amino acids. Trimming removed 3 bases from V and 2 bases from J, with 11 bases in between. The CDR3 reads CASSERGRRNQPQHF. The CDR3 DNA follows: TGTGCCAGCAGTGAGCGGGGCAGACGCAATCAGCCCCAGCATTTT.

V gene TRBV5-1 combines with J gene TRBJ2-7, with D perhaps TRBD1 or TRBD2 (5 bases each). Germline CDR1 and CDR2: SGHRS and YFSETQ. CDR3 length: 18 amino acids. The ends were cut back, 4 bases at V and 1 base at J, with 24 bases in the middle. CDR3 bases: TGCGCCAGCAGCCCGACCGGGACGGACATTTTCTTTTCCTACGAGCAGTACTTC. Its protein product is CASSPTGTDIFFSYEQYF.

The chain joins TRBV4-3 to TRBJ2-1, with 7 bases identical to TRBD2. The CDR3 spans 14 residues. Germline assignment: CDR1 LGHNA and CDR2 YSLEER. J gave up 5 bases and V 5 bases, and 6 bases lay outside the gene matches. As DNA, the CDR3 is TGCGCCAGCAGCTCTCCGCTAGCGGACAATGAGCAGTTCTTC. Its translation: CASSSPLADNEQFF.

This rearrangement joins TRBV20-1 to TRBJ2-7; possible D gene TRBD1, 7 bases. This CDR3 is 16 amino acids long. The germline CDR1 and CDR2 sequences are DFQATT and SNEGSKA (reference sequence). The V and J ends lost 5 bases and 0 bases respectively, with 20 bases between them. The CDR3 protein is CSAAGTVGLSSYEQYF. The CDR3 DNA reads as TGCAGTGCTGCCGGGACAGTCGGACTAAGCTCCTACGAGCAGTACTTC.

Only one count was recorded for this clonotype. The rearrangement uses TRBV28 and TRBJ2-7; 8 bases map to TRBD2. This CDR3 contains 12 residues. The V and J ends lost 3 bases and 9 bases, in that order; junction bases with no gene match: 4. The germline CDR1 and CDR2 sequences are MDHEN and SYDVKM. CDR3 DNA sequence: TGTGCCAGCAGTTTGGCGGGAGGAGGGCAGTACTTC. Its translation: CASSLAGGGQYF.

This clonotype was seen a few times. The J gene is TRBJ1-2, the V gene TRBV20-1, with D tentatively TRBD1 (5 bases). The V end lost 3 bases, the J end lost 7 bases, and 18 bases lay between the germline ends. CDR3 length: 14 residues. Per germline, CDR1 DFQATT and CDR2 SNEGSKA (reference sequence). DNA for the CDR3: TGCAGTGCTAGTGGGGGGGTGGAAGCCTTTGGCTACACCTTC. It specifies CSASGGVEAFGYTF.

This sequence joins TRBV6-1 and TRBJ2-1; 11 bases align to TRBD2. J lost 5 bases, V lost 6 bases, and 9 bases had no gene match. The CDR3 is made up of 16 amino acids. In germline, CDR1 is MNHNS, CDR2 SASEGT. The CDR3 reads CASSPLGLAGNNEQFF. The DNA for the CDR3 is TGTGCCAGCAGCCCCCTCGGACTAGCGGGCAACAATGAGCAGTTCTTC.

This clonotype came up a few times. The chain is built from TRBV15 and TRBJ2-1; weak D call: TRBD2 (6 bases). V lost 6 bases, J lost 3 bases, and 12 bases lay in between. The CDR3 runs to 14 residues. The germline V gene has CDR1 LNHNV and CDR2 YYDKDF (reference sequence). Here the CDR3 DNA reads TGTGCCACCAGAATCGCCGGGGGCTACAATGAGCAGTTCTTC. Translated, it gives CATRIAGGYNEQFF. The full variable domain, rest sourced from reference TRBV15 and TRBJ2-1, is DAMVIQNPRYQVTQFGKPVTLSCSQTLNHNVMYWYQQKSSQAPKLLFHYYDKDFNNEADTPDNFQSRRPNTSFCFLDIRSPGLGDTAMYLCATRIAGGYNEQFFGPGTRLTVL.

This clonotype has only a few counts. The chain couples TRBV5-1 to TRBJ2-5; TRBD1 agrees at 7 bases. V lost 6 bases and J lost 5; bases outside the gene matches: 13. The CDR3 length is 15 residues. From germline, CDR1 is SGHRS and CDR2 YFSETQ. DNA for the CDR3: TGCGCCAGCACCCCGAGGACAGGACAACTTGAGACCCAGTACTTC. Translation: CASTPRTGQLETQYF.